This T cell receptor beta chain stems from a study of blood T cells in healthy people across ages. Regarding the study as a whole: Naive CD4+ cell counts and diversity both ran higher in long-lived than in aged donors.

Losses at the gene ends were 4 bases for V and 2 bases for J; bases not matched to a gene: 3. The CDR3 consists of 15 residues. Germline V gene lookup returns CDR1 SGHTA and CDR2 FQGNSA. This clonotype was detected a few times. The antigen remains undetermined. About 10 milliliters of peripheral blood were drawn from each donor into EDTA-treated tubes. Samples each had at least 5.5 micrograms of total RNA extracted. Combining a sample-barcoded 5' primer with a J-beta primer mix, a second PCR ran for about 7 to 12 cycles. A template-switch adaptor containing 12 random nucleotides labeled each cDNA molecule. TCRdb passed the 5' RACE reads through MiXCR, listing each CDR3 protein once. The sample shows some 900,000 distinct CDR3 sequences, 29% of them seen only once.

The chain is built from TRBV7-2 and TRBJ2-2, with 8 bases fitting TRBD1. The specimen was blood. This receptor was obtained from a woman of 80 years or more in good health. The CDR3 here is CASSSRGLNTGELFF. CDR3 in DNA: TGTGCCAGCAGCTCCAGGGGGCTTAACACCGGGGAGCTGTTTTTT.